The entry that follows covers one T cell receptor (beta chain) sequence. Its cognate antigen is unknown. Expressed TCRB transcripts were sequenced because the isolated RNA had all been reverse transcribed beforehand. TCRdb's copy holds only in-frame clones and misses some; the assay was immunoSEQ multiplex PCR. The table records hundreds of thousands of clones, approximately 30% of them present only once. The source of the sample is a study of beta chain features in type 1 diabetes. Study conclusions and caveats: The study notes PCR might favor shorter templates equally in patients and controls. Type 1 diabetes patients had fewer VDJ junction insertions and more deletions. Shortening that was moderate but significant affected the TCRB CDR3s of Type 1 diabetes patients in all four CD4+ subsets.

The CDR3 length is 17 residues. Germline CDR1 is SGDLS and CDR2 is YYNGEE. V was clipped by 0 bases and J by 7 bases; unmatched bases: 9. Via the markers CD45RO/CCR7/CD25/CD127/CD95/CD27, stem cell-like memory, regulatory, central memory and naive CD4+ cells were sorted. This TCR came from a man aged 18 to 29 in good health. Sequencing used naive CD4+ T cells from blood. The chain recombines TRBV9 with TRBJ2-3; TRBD2 agrees at 12 bases. This chain's CDR3 is CASSVGATSGSGNTQYF. The CDR3 nucleotides are TGTGCCAGCAGCGTAGGTGCGACTAGCGGGAGTGGGAATACGCAGTATTTT.